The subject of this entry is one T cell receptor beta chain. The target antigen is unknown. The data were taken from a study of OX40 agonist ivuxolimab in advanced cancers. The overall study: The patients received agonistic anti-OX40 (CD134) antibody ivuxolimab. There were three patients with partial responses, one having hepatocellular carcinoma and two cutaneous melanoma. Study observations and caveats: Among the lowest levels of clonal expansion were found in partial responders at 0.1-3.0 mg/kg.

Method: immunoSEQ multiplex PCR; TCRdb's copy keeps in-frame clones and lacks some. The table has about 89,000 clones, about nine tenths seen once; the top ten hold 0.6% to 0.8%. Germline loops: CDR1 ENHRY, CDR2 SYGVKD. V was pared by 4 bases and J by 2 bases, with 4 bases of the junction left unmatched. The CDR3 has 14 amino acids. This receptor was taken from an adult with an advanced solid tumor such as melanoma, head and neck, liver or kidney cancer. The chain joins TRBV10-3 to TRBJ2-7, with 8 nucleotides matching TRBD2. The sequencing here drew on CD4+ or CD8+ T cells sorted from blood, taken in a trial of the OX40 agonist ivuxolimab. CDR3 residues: CAISVSGAPYEQYF. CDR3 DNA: TGTGCCATCAGTGTTAGCGGGGCTCCCTACGAGCAGTACTTC.